The 7 T cell receptor beta chains in this list originate from one sample, sequenced in a study of spatial heterogeneity in lung cancer. TCRdb used MiXCR to reprocess the 5' RACE reads, holding one entry per CDR3 protein. In the table there are more than 40,000 distinct CDR3 sequences, around 21% of which are singletons. Noted time point: blood at routine non-recurrence follow-up after resection. The sequenced sample was PBMCs, obtained at follow-up. Receptor source: a female donor with early-stage non-small cell lung cancer.

This clonotype has more than one count but fewer than ten. The rearrangement uses TRBV20-1 and TRBJ2-3, with 8 bases fitting TRBD2. The V and J ends lost 4 bases and 2 bases, in that order; junction bases with no gene match: 8. Germline-derived CDR1 and CDR2 are DFQATT and SNEGSKA (reference sequence). This CDR3 contains 15 residues. Written as DNA, the CDR3 is TGCAGTGCTACCCTAGCGGGCGTTTCCACAGATACGCAGTATTTT. Translated, it gives CSATLAGVSTDTQYF.

The sample holds a few counts of this clonotype. DNA for the CDR3: TGTGCCAGCAGTTACTCCCGGGTGGCGAGCACTGAAGCTTTCTTT. Amino acid sequence: CASSYSRVASTEAFF. V is TRBV6-5 and J is TRBJ1-1, with D hard to call. Looked up from germline, CDR1 is MNHEY and CDR2 is SVGAGI. This CDR3 spans 15 amino acids. With 0 bases removed from V and 4 bases from J, the gap between germline ends came to 12 bases.

The V gene is TRBV20-1, the J gene TRBJ1-3; unclear D gene. From germline, CDR1 is DFQATT and CDR2 SNEGSKA (reference sequence). V was shortened by 3 bases and J by 0 bases, with 15 bases between the two germline ends. This CDR3 comprises 16 residues. CDR3 nucleotides: TGCAGTGCTAGTCCCTACAACGCAGACTCTGGAAACACCATATATTTT. This encodes CSASPYNADSGNTIYF.

This clonotype was detected many times. The V call is TRBV2, the J call TRBJ1-5, with 7 bases identical to TRBD1. Germline V gives CDR1 SNHLY, CDR2 FYNNEI. V lost 5 bases and J lost 6; bases outside the gene matches: 4. This CDR3 is 13 amino acids long. For the CDR3, the DNA is TGTGCCAGCAGTAACAGGGGTTCTCAGCCCCAGCATTTT. This gives the protein CASSNRGSQPQHF.

This clonotype was recorded a few times. The chain links TRBV14 to TRBJ2-5; 7 bases map to TRBD1. V trimming: 3 bases; J trimming: 8 bases; junction bases outside the gene matches: 9. Per germline, CDR1 SGHDN and CDR2 FVKESK. The CDR3 contains 14 residues. This CDR3 is CASSQVAGTVTQYF. The CDR3 DNA follows: TGTGCCAGCAGCCAGGTTGCCGGGACAGTAACCCAGTACTTC.

This clonotype came up a few times. The genes are TRBV28 and TRBJ1-3; no clear D gene. V lost 6 bases, J lost 0 bases, and 9 bases lay in between. CDR3 size: 14 residues. CDR1 MDHEN and CDR2 SYDVKM come from the germline V gene. CDR3 nucleotide sequence: TGTGCCAGCAGCCAAACACTCTCTGGAAACACCATATATTTT. Protein product: CASSQTLSGNTIYF.

At least ten counts were recorded for this clonotype. The V call is TRBV5-6, the J call TRBJ1-1; D not resolved. Trimming removed 5 bases at V and 4 bases at J, with 12 bases between. This CDR3 is 13 amino acids long. Germline assignment: CDR1 SGHDT and CDR2 YYEEEE. CDR3 amino acids: CASSFQEGTEAFF. The CDR3 nucleotides are TGTGCCAGCAGTTTTCAGGAGGGCACTGAAGCTTTCTTT.